The entry below gives a single TCR beta chain sequence along with its context. Unique molecular identifiers were built into the TCRbeta library. From the PCR reads, TCRdb called clonotypes with MiXCR, one entry per CDR3 protein. The sample carries 90,000 to 95,000 distinct CDR3 sequences, 9% to 15% recorded once. These data are taken from a study of T-cell reconstitution after alpha-beta-depleted transplantation in children. Looked up from germline, CDR1 is MNHEY and CDR2 is SVGAGI. Trimming took off 2 bases at V and 4 bases at J, with 8 bases between the two ends. The CDR3 is 13 residues long. V usage is TRBV6-5 and J usage is TRBJ1-2; D gene ambiguous. The source of this sequence is a human donor who donated a stem cell graft to a child with inherited bone marrow failure. The sequences come from PBMCs from the stem cell graft donor, collected from the stem cell graft. Here the CDR3 reads CASSYGSLYGYTF. In DNA, the CDR3 is TGTGCCAGCAGTTACGGAAGTCTCTATGGCTACACCTTC.